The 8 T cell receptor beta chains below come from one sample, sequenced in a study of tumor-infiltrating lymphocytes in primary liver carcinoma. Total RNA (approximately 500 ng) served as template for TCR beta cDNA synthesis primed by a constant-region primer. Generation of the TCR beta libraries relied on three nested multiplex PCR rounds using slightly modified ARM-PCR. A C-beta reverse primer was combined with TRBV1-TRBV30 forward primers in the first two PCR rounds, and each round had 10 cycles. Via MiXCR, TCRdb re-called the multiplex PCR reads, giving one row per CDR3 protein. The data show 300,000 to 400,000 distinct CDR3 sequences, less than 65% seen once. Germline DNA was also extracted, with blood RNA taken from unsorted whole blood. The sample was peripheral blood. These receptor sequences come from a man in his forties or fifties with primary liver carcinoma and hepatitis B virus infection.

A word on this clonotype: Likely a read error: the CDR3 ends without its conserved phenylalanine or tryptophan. CDR3 nucleotides: TGTGCCAGCAGAGGGACCCTTAGAGATACGCAGTATTTA. This encodes CASRGTLRDTQYL. V and J are TRBV28 and TRBJ2-3; D possibly matches TRBD1 or TRBD2 (5 bases each). V lost 6 bases, J lost 5 bases, and 12 bases lay in between. This CDR3 has 13 amino acids. Looked up from germline, CDR1 is MDHEN and CDR2 is SYDVKM.

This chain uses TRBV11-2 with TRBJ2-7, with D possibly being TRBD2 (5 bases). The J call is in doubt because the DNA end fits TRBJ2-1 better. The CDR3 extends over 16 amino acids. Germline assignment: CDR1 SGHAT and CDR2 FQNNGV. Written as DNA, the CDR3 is TGTGCCAGCAGCTTAGCGTCGTGGGCAGGAGGCTACGAGCAGTTCTTC. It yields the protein CASSLASWAGGYEQFF.

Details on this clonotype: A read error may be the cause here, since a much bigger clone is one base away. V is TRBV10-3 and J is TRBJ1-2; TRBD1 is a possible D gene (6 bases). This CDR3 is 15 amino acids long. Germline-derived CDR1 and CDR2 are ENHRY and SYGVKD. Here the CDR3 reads CTIREQDSGAYGYTF. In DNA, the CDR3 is TGTACCATCAGAGAACAGGACAGCGGGGCGTATGGCTACACCTTC.

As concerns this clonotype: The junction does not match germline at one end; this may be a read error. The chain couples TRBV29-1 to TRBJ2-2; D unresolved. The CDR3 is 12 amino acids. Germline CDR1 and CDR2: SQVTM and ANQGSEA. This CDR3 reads CSVGKHTGELFF. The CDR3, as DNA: TGCAGCGTTGGAAAGCACACTGGGGAGCTGTTTTTT.

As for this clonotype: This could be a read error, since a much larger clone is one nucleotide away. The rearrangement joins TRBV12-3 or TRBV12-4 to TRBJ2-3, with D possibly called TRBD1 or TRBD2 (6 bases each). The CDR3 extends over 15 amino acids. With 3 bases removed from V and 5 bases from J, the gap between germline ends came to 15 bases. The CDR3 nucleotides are TGTGCCAGCAGTTTCTGTGGCAGGGGAGGAGATACGCAGTATTTT. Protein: CASSFCGRGGDTQYF.

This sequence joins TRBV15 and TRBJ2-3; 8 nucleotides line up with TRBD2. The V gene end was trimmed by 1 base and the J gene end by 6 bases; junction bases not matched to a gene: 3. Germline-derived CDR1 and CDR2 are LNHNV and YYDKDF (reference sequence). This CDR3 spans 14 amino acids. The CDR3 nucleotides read TGTGCCACCAGCAGAGTTGCTAGCGGGGATACGCAGTATTTT. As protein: CATSRVASGDTQYF.

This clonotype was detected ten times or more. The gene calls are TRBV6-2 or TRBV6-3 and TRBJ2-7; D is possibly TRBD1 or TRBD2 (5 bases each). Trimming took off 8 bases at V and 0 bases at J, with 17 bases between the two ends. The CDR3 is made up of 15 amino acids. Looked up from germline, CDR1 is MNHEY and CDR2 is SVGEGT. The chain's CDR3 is CASGLGARSSYEQYF. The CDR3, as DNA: TGTGCCAGCGGACTTGGGGCCCGGAGCTCCTACGAGCAGTACTTC.

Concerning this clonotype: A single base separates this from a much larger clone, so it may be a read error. In DNA form, the CDR3 reads TGTGCCAGCAGTTACTCGAAACAGGGCCCTGGGGCCAACGTCCTGACTTTC. Translated, it gives CASSYSKQGPGANVLTF. This chain links TRBV6-5 with TRBJ2-6; a possible D gene is TRBD1 (6 bases). Germline V gene lookup returns CDR1 MNHEY and CDR2 SVGAGI. This CDR3 is 17 amino acids long. Deletions cut 0 bases from V and 2 bases from J, with 11 bases between.